A single TCR beta chain is shown here with its context. No antigen is known for it. The PCR contained 60 Vbeta and 13 Jbeta primers. Only in-frame clones appear in the TCRdb table, and some are missing; sequencing was by immunoSEQ multiplex PCR. The sample lists roughly 200,000 clones, roughly four fifths seen once, with around 0.52% in the top ten. The data belong to a study of cytomegalovirus exposure and HLA in healthy donors. Overall study findings and caveats: An analysis done earlier found most TCR beta V segments productive about 90% or about 30% of the time. Exclusion as indistinguishable affected some V segments, including TRBV6-2 and TRBV6-3. A likely sequencing artifact accounted for one observed cluster of highly shared sequence variants. Among TCR beta chains, those listed as cytomegalovirus-associated numbered fewer than 200.

The germline gives CDR1 LNHDA, CDR2 SQIVND (reference sequence). The CDR3 has 16 amino acids. V lost 7 bases, J lost 5 bases, and 23 bases lay in between. Sequenced input: PBMCs. The V and J genes are TRBV19 and TRBJ1-1; D gene unclear. The sequence derives from a woman aged 45-60 years in good health and CMV-seronegative. The CDR3 region has the DNA TGTGCCAGTACTTTTTCGGAGAGCGGCTTCCGAACTGAAGCTTTCTTT. This translates into CASTFSESGFRTEAFF.